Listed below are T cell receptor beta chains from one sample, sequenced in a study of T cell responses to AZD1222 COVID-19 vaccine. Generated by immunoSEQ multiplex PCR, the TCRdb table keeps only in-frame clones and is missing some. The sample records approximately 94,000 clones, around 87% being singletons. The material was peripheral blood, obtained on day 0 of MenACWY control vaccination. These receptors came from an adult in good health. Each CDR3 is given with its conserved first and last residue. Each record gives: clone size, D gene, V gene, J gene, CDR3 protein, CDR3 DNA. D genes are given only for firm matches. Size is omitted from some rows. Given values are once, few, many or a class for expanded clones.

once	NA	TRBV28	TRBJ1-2	CASSLTGDNSAYGYTF	TGTGCCAGCAGTTTGACCGGGGACAACTCAGCCTATGGCTACACCTTC
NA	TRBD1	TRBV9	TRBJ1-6	CASSGSGQGNSPLHF	TGTGCCAGCAGCGGATCGGGACAGGGGAATTCACCCCTCCACTTT
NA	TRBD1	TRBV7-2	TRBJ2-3	CASSVRDRDTQYF	TGTGCCAGCAGCGTCCGGGACAGGGATACGCAGTATTTT
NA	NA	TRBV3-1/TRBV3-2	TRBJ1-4	CASSQGYRKAEKLFF	TGTGCCAGCAGCCAAGGATACAGGAAAGCGGAAAAACTGTTTTTT
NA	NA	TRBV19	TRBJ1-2	CASSIQGMAYGYTF	TGTGCCAGTAGTATTCAGGGGATGGCATATGGCTACACCTTC
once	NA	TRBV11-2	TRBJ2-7	CASSQIGDEQYF	TGTGCCAGCAGTCAAATAGGAGACGAGCAGTACTTC
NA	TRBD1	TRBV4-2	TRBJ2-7	CASSPRAGQGTYEQYF	TGTGCCAGCAGCCCAAGAGCGGGACAGGGGACCTACGAGCAGTACTTC
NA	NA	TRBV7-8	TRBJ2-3	CASSPGARTDTQYF	TGTGCCAGCAGCCCCGGTGCCCGGACAGATACGCAGTATTTT
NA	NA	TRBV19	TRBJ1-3	CAAKGGNSGNTIYF	TGTGCCGCAAAGGGAGGCAACTCTGGAAACACCATATATTTT
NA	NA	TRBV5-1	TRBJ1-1	CASSLGRKAEAFF	TGCGCCAGCAGCTTGGGCAGGAAGGCTGAAGCTTTCTTT
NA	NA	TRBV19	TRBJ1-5	CASRQSGGANQPQHF	TGTGCCAGTAGGCAAAGCGGGGGGGCAAATCAGCCCCAGCATTTT